The T cell receptor (beta chain) under discussion was sequenced for a study of blood T cells in healthy people across ages. About this clonotype itself: This CDR3 is missing its conserved last phenylalanine or tryptophan, likely due to a read error.

Alongside a J-beta primer mix, a sample-barcoded 5' primer served in a second PCR lasting about 7 to 12 cycles. Via MiXCR, TCRdb re-called the 5' RACE reads, giving one row per CDR3 protein. The table includes around 520,000 distinct CDR3 sequences, over 25% detected once. These data are also associated with another study on T cells of mothers and their children.

The sequence was collected from a boy aged 2 to 10 in good health. What was sequenced was blood.

The CDR3 bases are TGTGCCAGCAGTCTCTCGGACAGGGGGGCCGAGCAGTACCTC. Translating it yields CASSLSDRGAEQYL. V gene TRBV6-6 combines with J gene TRBJ2-7; TRBD1 aligns across 10 bases. From germline, CDR1 is MNHNY and CDR2 SVGAGI (reference sequence). After removal of 5 bases from V and 6 bases from J, the junction contained 7 bases not matched to a gene. The CDR3 totals 14 residues.